What follows is one TCR beta chain and its context. Antigen: not known. These data come from a study of cytomegalovirus exposure and HLA in healthy donors. General study results and limits: Associated with cytomegalovirus, according to the listing, were 150 to 200 TCR beta chains. In a later analysis, across HLA loci, associated TCR counts were highest for DRB1, lowest for HLA-C.

The CDR3 has 16 residues. J gave up 1 base and V 0 bases, and 6 bases lay outside the gene matches. Germline CDR1 and CDR2: SGDLS and YYNGEE. This PCR relied on a set of 60 Vbeta primers and 13 Jbeta primers. Sequencing was performed with immunoSEQ multiplex PCR; in TCRdb, only in-frame clones are kept and a portion is missing. The sample includes about 140,000 clones, 73% seen only once; the top ten take over 1%. The chain joins TRBV9 to TRBJ2-5, with 7 bases fitting TRBD2. Input material: PBMCs. The sequence derives from a woman in her 40s in good health and CMV-seronegative. DNA for the CDR3: TGTGCCAGCAGCGTAGAGCGGGCGGGGGTCCAAGAGACCCAGTACTTC. Its translation is CASSVERAGVQETQYF.